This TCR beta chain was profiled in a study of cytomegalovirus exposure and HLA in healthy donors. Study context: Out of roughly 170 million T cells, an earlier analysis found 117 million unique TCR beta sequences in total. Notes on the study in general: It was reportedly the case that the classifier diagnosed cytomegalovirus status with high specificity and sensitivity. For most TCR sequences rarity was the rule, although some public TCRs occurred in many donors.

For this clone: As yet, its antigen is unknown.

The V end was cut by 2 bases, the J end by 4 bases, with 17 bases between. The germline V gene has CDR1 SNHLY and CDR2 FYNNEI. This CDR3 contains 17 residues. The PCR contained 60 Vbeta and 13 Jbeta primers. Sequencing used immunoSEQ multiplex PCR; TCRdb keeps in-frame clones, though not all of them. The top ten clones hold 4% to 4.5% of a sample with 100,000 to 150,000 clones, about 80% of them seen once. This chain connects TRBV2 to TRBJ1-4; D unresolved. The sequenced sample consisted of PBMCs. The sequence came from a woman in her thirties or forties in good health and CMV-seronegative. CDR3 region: CASSEILETRVNEKLFF. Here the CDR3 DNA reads TGTGCCAGCAGTGAAATCTTGGAGACTAGGGTTAATGAAAAACTGTTTTTT.